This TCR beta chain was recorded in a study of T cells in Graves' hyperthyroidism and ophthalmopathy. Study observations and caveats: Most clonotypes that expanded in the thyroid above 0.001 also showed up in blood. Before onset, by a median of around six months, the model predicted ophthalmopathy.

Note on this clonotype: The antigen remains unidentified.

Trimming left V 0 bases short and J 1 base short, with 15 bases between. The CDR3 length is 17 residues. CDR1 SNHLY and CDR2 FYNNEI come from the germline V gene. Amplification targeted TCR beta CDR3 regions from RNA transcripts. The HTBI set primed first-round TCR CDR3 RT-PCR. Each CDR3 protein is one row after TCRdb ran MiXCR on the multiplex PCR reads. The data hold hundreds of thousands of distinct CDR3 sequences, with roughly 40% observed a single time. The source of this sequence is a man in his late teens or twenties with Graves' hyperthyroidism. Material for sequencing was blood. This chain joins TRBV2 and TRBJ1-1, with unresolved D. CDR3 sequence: CASSEAGFWGRNTEAFF. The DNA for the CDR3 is TGTGCCAGCAGTGAAGCGGGTTTCTGGGGTAGGAACACTGAAGCTTTCTTT.